The entry below gives a single T cell receptor (beta chain) sequence along with its context. What it binds is unknown. Isolated RNA was reverse transcribed into cDNA used as the sequencing template. Measured with immunoSEQ multiplex PCR; TCRdb has only the in-frame clones, and not every one. The data contain 110,000 to 150,000 clones, approximately 85% of them singletons. This specimen comes from a study of CD8+ T cells in alopecia areata. General study results and limits: Among the top 100, expanded CD8+ clones were significantly decreased by tofacitinib, as was scalp clonality. With tofacitinib ongoing, many expanded lesional clones persisted in both scalp and blood.

The V gene lost 3 bases and the J gene lost 3 bases, with 9 bases spanning the gap. There are 14 residues in the CDR3. Germline V gene lookup returns CDR1 ENHRY and CDR2 SYGVKD. Treatment denoted: oral pan-JAK inhibitor, 5-10 mg twice daily. Specimens obtained from alopecia areata patients comprised lesional scalp punch biopsies and peripheral blood. The TCR was taken from a human donor with alopecia areata. The input for sequencing was CD8+ T cells sorted from blood, taken at week 4, from a patient treated with tofacitinib. The rearrangement uses TRBV10-3 and TRBJ2-1; possible D gene TRBD1, 5 bases. CDR3 region: CAISDVDSYNEQFF. The CDR3 region has the DNA TGTGCCATCAGTGACGTCGACAGCTACAATGAGCAGTTCTTC.